This TCR beta chain was recovered during a study of blood T cells in healthy people across ages. Researchers isolated at least 7 million PBMCs per sample. Overall study findings and caveats: The fall in TCR beta diversity per million T cells was roughly linear with age.

The CDR3 loop spans 17 amino acids. Looked up from germline, CDR1 is LGHNA and CDR2 is YNFKEQ. Trimming shortened V by 0 bases and J by 4 bases, and 18 bases separated the two germline ends. Worth noting for this clonotype: The target antigen is unknown.

Through a sample-barcoded 5' primer and a J-beta primer mix, a second PCR was run for roughly 7 to 11 cycles. TCRdb re-derived calls from the 5' RACE reads in MiXCR, one entry per CDR3 protein. This sample carries over 450,000 distinct CDR3 sequences, 24% of them seen once, and the ten largest clones take roughly 10%. This same sample was also taken into another study, of T cells of mothers and their children. From that report: Donation was provided by three healthy Caucasian mothers along with their six children. Slightly higher, non-significant overlap characterized related mother-child pairs relative to unrelated pairs.

Sequenced sample: blood. The sequence came from a boy aged 5-17 years in good health. The chain uses TRBV4-2 and TRBJ1-1; no firm D call. The CDR3 loop reads CASSQDGLGLGSTEAFF. CDR3 in DNA: TGTGCCAGCAGCCAAGATGGGTTAGGCCTGGGCAGCACTGAAGCTTTCTTT.